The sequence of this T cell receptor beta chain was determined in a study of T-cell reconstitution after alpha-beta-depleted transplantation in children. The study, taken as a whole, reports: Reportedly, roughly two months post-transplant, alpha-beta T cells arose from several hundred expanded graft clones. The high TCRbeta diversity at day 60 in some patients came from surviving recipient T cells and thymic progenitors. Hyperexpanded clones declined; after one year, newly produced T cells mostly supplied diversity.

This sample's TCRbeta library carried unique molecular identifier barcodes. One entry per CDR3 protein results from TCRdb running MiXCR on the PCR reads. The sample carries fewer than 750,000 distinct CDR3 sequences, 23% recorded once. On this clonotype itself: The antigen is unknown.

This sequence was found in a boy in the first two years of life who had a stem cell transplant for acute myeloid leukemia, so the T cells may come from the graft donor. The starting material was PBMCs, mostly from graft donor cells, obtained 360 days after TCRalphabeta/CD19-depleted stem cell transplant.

CDR3 nucleotide sequence: TGTGCCACCGCGGAGATCCCGGGGGTGAGGAATGAGCAGTTCTTC. Its protein is CATAEIPGVRNEQFF. V gene TRBV14 combines with J gene TRBJ2-1; D possibly corresponds to TRBD2 (6 bases). V was trimmed by 10 bases and J by 7 bases, leaving 23 bases between them. CDR1 and CDR2 from the germline V gene are SGHDN and FVKESK. CDR3 length equals 15 residues.